These T cell receptor beta chains were read from a single sample in a study of cytomegalovirus exposure and HLA in healthy donors. TCRdb keeps only in-frame clones here, not all; method: immunoSEQ multiplex PCR. Here the sample table reports over 150,000 clones. The sequencing sample was made of PBMCs. These receptors all stem from a boy younger than 18 in good health and CMV-seronegative. CDR3s include the opening cysteine and the closing phenylalanine or tryptophan. Fields, in order: V gene, J gene, CDR3 protein.

v_gene: TRBV2; j_gene: TRBJ1-2; CDR3aa: CASSEFKVTGPYLSNGYTF
v_gene: TRBV12-5; j_gene: TRBJ2-1; CDR3aa: CASGLGLAGDFYNEQFF
v_gene: TRBV5-1; j_gene: TRBJ1-4; CDR3aa: CASSHPGGGDEKLFF
v_gene: TRBV18; j_gene: TRBJ1-5; CDR3aa: CASAPLGRGDNQPQHF
v_gene: TRBV6-5; j_gene: TRBJ2-7; CDR3aa: CASSSVGADEQYF
v_gene: TRBV6-6; j_gene: TRBJ1-1; CDR3aa: CASSYEIAEAFF
v_gene: TRBV5-1; j_gene: TRBJ1-1; CDR3aa: CASSRERGNTEAFF
v_gene: TRBV7-2; j_gene: TRBJ2-7; CDR3aa: CASSFIAGGLTYEQYF
v_gene: TRBV5-1; j_gene: TRBJ1-6; CDR3aa: CASSSSGGRADSPLHF
v_gene: TRBV27; j_gene: TRBJ2-3; CDR3aa: CASSLRTSGRALSTDTQYF